This is a list of T cell receptor beta chains from one sample in a study of T cell responses to AZD1222 COVID-19 vaccine. The repertoire was sequenced with immunoSEQ multiplex PCR; TCRdb's copy has only in-frame clones and lacks some. Of around 150,000 clones listed, roughly 88% are singletons. Specimen: peripheral blood, collected on day 0 of AZD1222 vaccination. The receptors were sampled from an adult in good health. CDR3s include the opening cysteine and the closing phenylalanine or tryptophan. The order of the fields is clone size, V gene, J gene, D gene, CDR3 DNA, CDR3 protein. D genes are given only for firm matches. Clone size is not always given. Where it is, it says once, few, many or a class for expanded clones.

clone size: .
V gene: TRBV5-8
J gene: TRBJ1-3
D gene: TRBD1
CDR3 DNA: TGTGCCAGCAGCTGGACGCCTCCGGGACAGGGGAACACCATATATTTT
CDR3 protein: CASSWTPPGQGNTIYF

clone size: .
V gene: TRBV5-4
J gene: TRBJ2-2
D gene: .
CDR3 DNA: TGTGCCAGCAGCATAGGGGCTTACACCGGGGAGCTGTTTTTT
CDR3 protein: CASSIGAYTGELFF

clone size: .
V gene: TRBV5-5
J gene: TRBJ2-1
D gene: .
CDR3 DNA: TGTGCCAGCAGCTTGGTACCCCTGCGGTCCGATGAGCAGTTCTTC
CDR3 protein: CASSLVPLRSDEQFF

clone size: .
V gene: TRBV28
J gene: TRBJ1-1
D gene: .
CDR3 DNA: TGTGCCAGCAGTTTAGCGGGTCCTACAGGGAGAAGGACTGAAGCTTTCTTT
CDR3 protein: CASSLAGPTGRRTEAFF

clone size: .
V gene: TRBV13
J gene: TRBJ1-1
D gene: .
CDR3 DNA: TGTGCCAGCAGCCATAACAGGTTCACTGAAGCTTTCTTT
CDR3 protein: CASSHNRFTEAFF

clone size: .
V gene: TRBV30
J gene: TRBJ1-5
D gene: TRBD1
CDR3 DNA: TGTGCCTACCAGGGGGGGGACCAGCCCCAGCATTTT
CDR3 protein: CAYQGGDQPQHF

clone size: .
V gene: TRBV7-8
J gene: TRBJ2-2
D gene: TRBD2
CDR3 DNA: TGTGCCAGCAGCCCTATAGCGGGAGGGGCGCACGGGGAGCTGTTTTTT
CDR3 protein: CASSPIAGGAHGELFF

clone size: once
V gene: TRBV4-1
J gene: TRBJ1-5
D gene: .
CDR3 DNA: TGCGCCAGCAGCCAAGGGAGAGGTCCAGGGCCCCAGCATTTT
CDR3 protein: CASSQGRGPGPQHF

clone size: .
V gene: TRBV27
J gene: TRBJ1-5
D gene: TRBD1
CDR3 DNA: TGTGCCAGCAGTTTACTCCTACCGGGACAGGGGGGAACGGTTCAGCCCCAGCATTTT
CDR3 protein: CASSLLLPGQGGTVQPQHF

clone size: .
V gene: TRBV28
J gene: TRBJ2-2
D gene: .
CDR3 DNA: TGTGCCAGCAGTTTTTTTGGAGCGGCGAACACCGGGGAGCTGTTTTTT
CDR3 protein: CASSFFGAANTGELFF

clone size: .
V gene: TRBV7-2
J gene: TRBJ1-1
D gene: .
CDR3 DNA: TGTGCCAGCAGCTTTGGAGGGAACACTGAAGCTTTCTTT
CDR3 protein: CASSFGGNTEAFF

clone size: .
V gene: TRBV4-3
J gene: TRBJ2-7
D gene: .
CDR3 DNA: TGCGCCAGCAGCCAAGGTTGGTCGATCTGGAACGAGCAGTACTTC
CDR3 protein: CASSQGWSIWNEQYF

clone size: .
V gene: TRBV2
J gene: TRBJ2-4
D gene: .
CDR3 DNA: TGTGCCAGCAGTGACCTGAGAACGGGAGATAGAAACATTCAGTACTTC
CDR3 protein: CASSDLRTGDRNIQYF

clone size: .
V gene: TRBV7-3
J gene: TRBJ2-1
D gene: .
CDR3 DNA: TGTGCCAGCAGCTTAAGAGCGGGAAGGGGGAATGAGCAGTTCTTC
CDR3 protein: CASSLRAGRGNEQFF

clone size: .
V gene: TRBV7-9
J gene: TRBJ1-5
D gene: TRBD1
CDR3 DNA: TGTGCCAGCAGCTTCGGGACAGGGCATCAGCCCCAGCATTTT
CDR3 protein: CASSFGTGHQPQHF

clone size: .
V gene: TRBV6-6
J gene: TRBJ2-4
D gene: TRBD1
CDR3 DNA: TGTGCCACCAAATCTGGGCAGGGGGTAACCAAAAACATTCAGTACTTC
CDR3 protein: CATKSGQGVTKNIQYF

clone size: .
V gene: TRBV27
J gene: TRBJ1-1
D gene: TRBD1
CDR3 DNA: TGTGCCAGCAGGTTTACAGGGGTTATGAACACTGAAGCTTTCTTT
CDR3 protein: CASRFTGVMNTEAFF

clone size: .
V gene: TRBV10-3
J gene: TRBJ2-3
D gene: .
CDR3 DNA: TGTGCCATCAGTGAGTCAAAAGCGATCACAGATACGCAGTATTTT
CDR3 protein: CAISESKAITDTQYF

clone size: few
V gene: TRBV6-1
J gene: TRBJ2-7
D gene: .
CDR3 DNA: TGTGCCAGCAGTGAAGAATTTGGCGAGCAGTACTTC
CDR3 protein: CASSEEFGEQYF

clone size: .
V gene: TRBV29-1
J gene: TRBJ1-2
D gene: .
CDR3 DNA: TGCAGCGTTGAAGTTGGGGGACTAGGACAACCCAATGGCTACACCTTC
CDR3 protein: CSVEVGGLGQPNGYTF

clone size: once
V gene: TRBV6-2/TRBV6-3
J gene: TRBJ2-7
D gene: TRBD2
CDR3 DNA: TGTGCCAGCAGCTCCTGGACTAGCGGGAGCCCCTACGAGCAGTACTTC
CDR3 protein: CASSSWTSGSPYEQYF

clone size: .
V gene: TRBV7-3
J gene: TRBJ1-1
D gene: TRBD1
CDR3 DNA: TGTGCCAGCAGCCGGGACAGGGGCACTGAAGCTTTCTTT
CDR3 protein: CASSRDRGTEAFF

clone size: .
V gene: TRBV6-4
J gene: TRBJ2-1
D gene: TRBD2
CDR3 DNA: TGTGCCAGCAGCAGACTAGCGGGAGGGCCCGATGAGCAGTTCTTC
CDR3 protein: CASSRLAGGPDEQFF

clone size: .
V gene: TRBV4-2
J gene: TRBJ1-5
D gene: .
CDR3 DNA: TGTGCCAGCAGCCAAGAGGTGGGACGATCCGGTCAGCCCCAGCATTTT
CDR3 protein: CASSQEVGRSGQPQHF

clone size: .
V gene: TRBV28
J gene: TRBJ1-4
D gene: .
CDR3 DNA: TGTGCCAGCAGTTTAAATGAAAAACTGTTTTTT
CDR3 protein: CASSLNEKLFF

clone size: .
V gene: TRBV15
J gene: TRBJ2-5
D gene: .
CDR3 DNA: TGTGCCACCAGCACTGACGAAAAGGGTTCAGGGTTGCGGACCCAGTACTTC
CDR3 protein: CATSTDEKGSGLRTQYF

clone size: .
V gene: TRBV15
J gene: TRBJ2-1
D gene: TRBD2
CDR3 DNA: TGTGCCACCAGCAGGTGGGCTAGCGGATCCTACAATGAGCAGTTCTTC
CDR3 protein: CATSRWASGSYNEQFF

clone size: once
V gene: TRBV5-5
J gene: TRBJ1-5
D gene: .
CDR3 DNA: TGTGCCAGCAGCCGTTCCAATCAGCCCCAGCATTTT
CDR3 protein: CASSRSNQPQHF